The present T cell receptor (beta chain) was sequenced within a study of blood T cell repertoires in COVID-19. Participants came from some 23 US areas, aged about 18 to 90 years. Sequencing used immunoSEQ multiplex PCR; TCRdb keeps in-frame clones, though not all of them. The sample records approximately 260,000 clones, roughly nine tenths being singletons. CDR3 size: 17 residues. The junction had 12 bases not matched to a gene; V was cut back by 0 bases and J by 7 bases. CDR1 and CDR2 from the germline V gene are SGDLS and YYNGEE. The gene calls are TRBV9 and TRBJ2-3; TRBD1 aligns across 9 bases. Sequencing input: PBMCs or T cells enriched from blood (not recorded which). This clonotype was sampled from a woman aged 25 to 39 with acute COVID-19. CDR3 residues: CASSVGGGQGLGNTQYF. CDR3 sequence (DNA): TGTGCCAGCAGCGTAGGAGGGGGACAGGGCTTGGGAAATACGCAGTATTTT.